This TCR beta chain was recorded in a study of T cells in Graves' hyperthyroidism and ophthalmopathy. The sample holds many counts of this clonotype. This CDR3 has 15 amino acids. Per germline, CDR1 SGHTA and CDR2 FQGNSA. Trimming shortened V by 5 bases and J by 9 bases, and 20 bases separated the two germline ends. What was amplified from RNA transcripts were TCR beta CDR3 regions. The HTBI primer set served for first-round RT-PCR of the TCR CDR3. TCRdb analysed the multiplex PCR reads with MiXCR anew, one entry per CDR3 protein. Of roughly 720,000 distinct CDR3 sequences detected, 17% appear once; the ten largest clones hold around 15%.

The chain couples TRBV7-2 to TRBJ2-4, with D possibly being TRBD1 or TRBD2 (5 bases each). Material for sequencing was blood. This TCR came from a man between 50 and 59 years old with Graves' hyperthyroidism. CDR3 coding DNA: TGTGCCAGCAGCCGAGAGGGTGGAGCTAGGGGCATTCAGTACTTC. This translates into CASSREGGARGIQYF.